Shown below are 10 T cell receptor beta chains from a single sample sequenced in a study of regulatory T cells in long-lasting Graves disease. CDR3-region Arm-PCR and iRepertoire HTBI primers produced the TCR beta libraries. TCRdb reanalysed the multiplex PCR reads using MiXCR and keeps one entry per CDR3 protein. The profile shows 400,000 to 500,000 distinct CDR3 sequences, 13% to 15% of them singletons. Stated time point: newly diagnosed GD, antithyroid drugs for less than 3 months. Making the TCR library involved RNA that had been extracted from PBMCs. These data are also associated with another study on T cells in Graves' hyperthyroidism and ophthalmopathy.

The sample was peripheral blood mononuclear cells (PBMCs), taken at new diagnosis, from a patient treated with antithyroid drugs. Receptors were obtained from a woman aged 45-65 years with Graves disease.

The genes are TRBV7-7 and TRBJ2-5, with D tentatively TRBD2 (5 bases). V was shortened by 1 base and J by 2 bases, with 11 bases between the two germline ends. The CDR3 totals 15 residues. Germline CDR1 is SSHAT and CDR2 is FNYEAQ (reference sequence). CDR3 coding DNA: TGTGCCAGCAGCTTAGGTGGGAGCTGGCAAGAGACCCAGTACTTC. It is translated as CASSLGGSWQETQYF.

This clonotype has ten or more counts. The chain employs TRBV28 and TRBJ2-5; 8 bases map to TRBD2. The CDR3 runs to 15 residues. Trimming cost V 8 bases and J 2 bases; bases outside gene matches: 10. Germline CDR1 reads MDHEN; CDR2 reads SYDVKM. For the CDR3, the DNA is TGTGCCAGCTTCTCCGGGGGGGCGGGACAAGAGACCCAGTACTTC. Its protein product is CASFSGGAGQETQYF.

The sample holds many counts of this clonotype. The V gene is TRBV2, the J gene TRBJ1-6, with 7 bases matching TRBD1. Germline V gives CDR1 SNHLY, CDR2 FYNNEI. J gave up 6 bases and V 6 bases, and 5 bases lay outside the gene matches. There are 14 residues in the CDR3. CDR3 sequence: CASSRQGVNSPLHF. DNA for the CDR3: TGTGCCAGCAGCCGACAGGGAGTTAATTCACCCCTCCACTTT. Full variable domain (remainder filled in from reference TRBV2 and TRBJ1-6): EPEVTQTPSHQVTQMGQEVILRCVPISNHLYFYWYRQILGQKVEFLVSFYNNEISEKSEIFDDQFSVERPDGSNFTLKIRSTKLEDSAMYFCASSRQGVNSPLHFGNGTRLTVT.

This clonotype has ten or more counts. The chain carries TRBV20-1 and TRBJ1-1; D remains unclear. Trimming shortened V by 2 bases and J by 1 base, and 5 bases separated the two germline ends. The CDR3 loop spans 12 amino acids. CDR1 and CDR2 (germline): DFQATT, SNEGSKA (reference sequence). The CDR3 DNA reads TGCAGTGCTAGATCTCAGAACACTGAAGCTTTCTTT. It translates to CSARSQNTEAFF.

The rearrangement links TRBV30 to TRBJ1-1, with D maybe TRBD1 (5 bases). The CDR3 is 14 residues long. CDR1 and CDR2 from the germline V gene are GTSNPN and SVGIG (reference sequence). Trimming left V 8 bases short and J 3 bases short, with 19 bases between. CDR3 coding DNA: TGTGCCAGCAGCCCCCTGACAGATGACACTGAAGCTTTCTTT. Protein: CASSPLTDDTEAFF.

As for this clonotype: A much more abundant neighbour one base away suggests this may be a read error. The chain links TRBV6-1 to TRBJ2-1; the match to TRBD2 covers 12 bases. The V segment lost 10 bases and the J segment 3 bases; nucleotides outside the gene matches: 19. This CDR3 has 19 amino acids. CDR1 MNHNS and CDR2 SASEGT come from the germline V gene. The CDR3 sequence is CANSLTSGRPFKYYNEQFF. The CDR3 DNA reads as TGTGCCAACAGCTTGACTAGCGGGAGACCGTTCAAGTACTACAATGAGCAGTTCTTC.

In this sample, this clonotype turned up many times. The CDR3, as DNA: TGTGCCAGCAGTTACTTGGGGGGAGGGACAGGTCGAACCTACGAGCAGTACTTC. Translated: CASSYLGGGTGRTYEQYF. The chain uses TRBV6-9 and TRBJ2-7, with a weak D call TRBD1 (8 bases). V was shortened by 3 bases and J by 2 bases, with 23 bases between the two germline ends. The germline CDR1 and CDR2 sequences are MNHGY and SVAAGI. This CDR3 has 18 residues.

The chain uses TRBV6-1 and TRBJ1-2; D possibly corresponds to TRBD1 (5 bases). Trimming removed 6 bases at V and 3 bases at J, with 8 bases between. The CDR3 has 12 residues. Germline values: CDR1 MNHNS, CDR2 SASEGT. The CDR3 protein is CASRTVDYGYTF. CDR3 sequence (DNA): TGTGCCAGCAGGACAGTTGACTATGGCTACACCTTC.

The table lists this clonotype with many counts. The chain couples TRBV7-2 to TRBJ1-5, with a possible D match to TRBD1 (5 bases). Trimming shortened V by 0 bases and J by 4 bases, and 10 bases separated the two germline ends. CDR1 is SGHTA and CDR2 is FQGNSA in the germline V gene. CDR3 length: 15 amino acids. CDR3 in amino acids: CASSLAQGGNQPQHF. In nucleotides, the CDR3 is TGTGCCAGCAGCTTAGCGCAGGGAGGGAATCAGCCCCAGCATTTT.

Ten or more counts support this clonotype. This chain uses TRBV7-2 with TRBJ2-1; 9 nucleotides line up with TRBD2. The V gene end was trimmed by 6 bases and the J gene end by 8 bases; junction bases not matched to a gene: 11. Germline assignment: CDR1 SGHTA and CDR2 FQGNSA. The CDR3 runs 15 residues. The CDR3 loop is CASSLDPSGNYEQFF. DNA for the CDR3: TGTGCCAGCAGTCTCGACCCTAGCGGGAACTATGAGCAGTTCTTC.